These 9 T cell receptor beta chains came from one sample sequenced in a study of untreated major depressive disorder. General study points: CD4+ T cells from depressed patients used TRBV05-01 (Vbeta 5.1) more often than controls.

The antigens for these receptors are not known. The repertoire was sequenced with immunoSEQ multiplex PCR; TCRdb's copy has only in-frame clones and lacks some. The sample yields roughly 14,000 clones, 75% to 95% seen once. The sample comprised CD4+ T cells from PBMCs. These TCRs come from a woman aged 30 to 39 with major depressive disorder.

The chain has TRBV25-1 and TRBJ1-1, with TRBD1 matching 7 bases. The CDR3 contains 14 residues. J was trimmed by 0 bases and V by 5 bases; bases with no gene match: 3. CDR1 and CDR2 (germline): MGHDK, SYGVNS. The CDR3 protein is CASSFDRVNTEAFF. DNA for the CDR3: TGTGCCAGCAGTTTCGACAGGGTGAACACTGAAGCTTTCTTT.

The V gene is TRBV27, the J gene TRBJ1-4, with D maybe TRBD1 (5 bases). The germline gives CDR1 MNHEY, CDR2 SMNVEV (reference sequence). V lost 11 bases and J lost 0, with 19 bases in between. There are 16 residues in the CDR3. The CDR3 loop reads CASGGGTQATNEKLFF. DNA of the CDR3: TGTGCCTCTGGGGGGGGGACCCAGGCAACTAATGAAAAACTGTTTTTT.

This rearrangement joins TRBV25-1 to TRBJ2-7; perhaps TRBD1 as D (6 bases). Germline assignment: CDR1 MGHDK and CDR2 SYGVNS. V was clipped by 6 bases and J by 0 bases, with 9 bases between them. This CDR3 region has 13 residues. The CDR3 bases are TGTGCCAGCAGCGACAGGAGCTCCTACGAGCAGTACTTC. Protein product: CASSDRSSYEQYF.

The chain links TRBV2 to TRBJ2-6; D is undetermined. Germline loops: CDR1 SNHLY, CDR2 FYNNEI. Trimming cost V 0 bases and J 0 bases, with 9 bases left between them. CDR3 length: 17 residues. CDR3 protein: CASSEAGRTSGANVLTF. The CDR3, as DNA: TGTGCCAGCAGTGAAGCGGGCAGAACCTCTGGGGCCAACGTCCTGACTTTC.

The V gene is TRBV5-1, the J gene TRBJ2-1, with D perhaps matching TRBD2 (6 bases). Per germline, CDR1 SGHRS and CDR2 YFSETQ. V lost 2 bases, J lost 2 bases, and 11 bases lay in between. This CDR3 is 15 amino acids long. The CDR3 coding sequence is TGCGCCAGCAGCTTCGGAGCGGGCCCCTACAATGAGCAGTTCTTC. This gives the protein CASSFGAGPYNEQFF.

V is TRBV5-1 and J is TRBJ2-1, with TRBD2 identical over 9 bases. Trimming removed 0 bases from V and 5 bases from J; junction bases left unmatched: 3. Germline lookup yields CDR1 SGHRS and CDR2 YFSETQ. This CDR3 spans 15 amino acids. The chain's CDR3 is CASSLGREGNNEQFF. The CDR3 DNA reads TGCGCCAGCAGCTTGGGGCGGGAGGGAAACAATGAGCAGTTCTTC.

V and J are TRBV6-1 and TRBJ1-2, with TRBD1 identical over 7 bases. The CDR3 runs to 15 residues. Germline loops: CDR1 MNHNS, CDR2 SASEGT. The junction had 12 bases not matched to a gene; V was cut back by 7 bases and J by 4 bases. CDR3 coding DNA: TGTGCCAGCACCACGACAGGGATAGGGCTCTATGGCTACACCTTC. Protein: CASTTTGIGLYGYTF.

The chain is built from TRBV7-9 and TRBJ2-2; 14 bases line up with TRBD2. V dropped 4 bases and J dropped 5; count of bases not matched to a gene: 12. The V gene's germline CDR1 is SEHNR and CDR2 FQNEAQ (reference sequence). The CDR3 extends over 19 amino acids. CDR3 bases: TGTGCCAGCAGCTCCGGGACTAGCGGGAGTGGGATTAAAACCGGGGAGCTGTTTTTT. Translated, it gives CASSSGTSGSGIKTGELFF. The whole variable domain, remainder taken from reference TRBV7-9 and TRBJ2-2, is DTGVSQNPRHKITKRGQNVTFRCDPISEHNRLYWYRQTLGQGPEFLTYFQNEAQLEKSRLLSDRFSAERPKGSFSTLEIQRTEQGDSAMYLCASSSGTSGSGIKTGELFFGEGSRLTVL.

V gene TRBV7-3 combines with J gene TRBJ2-1; 10 positions agree with TRBD2. This CDR3 is built from 16 residues. The germline CDR1 and CDR2 sequences are SGHTA and FQGTGA. Trimming removed 1 base from V and 3 bases from J; junction bases left unmatched: 3. The CDR3 DNA is TGTGCCAGCAGCTTAAGGGCTAGCGGGAGCTACAATGAGCAGTTCTTC. Translation: CASSLRASGSYNEQFF.